This is a list of T cell receptor beta chains from one sample in a study of CD8 T cells in ankylosing spondylitis. Each CDR3 protein is one row after TCRdb ran MiXCR on the 5' RACE reads. The table shows around 490,000 distinct CDR3 sequences, with 5.3% occurring only once. Sequences were obtained from blood, either unsorted or a sorted T cell fraction (not recorded which). These receptors came from a male donor with ankylosing spondylitis. CDR3s include the opening cysteine and the closing phenylalanine or tryptophan. The D gene is left open where the match is weak. A row's size may be missing; if present it is once, few, many or a size class.

d_call	v_call	j_call	clone_size	cdr3_aa	cdr3_nt
-	TRBV5-1	TRBJ1-2	many	CASSFDPGGVIYGYTF	TGCGCCAGCAGCTTCGACCCTGGAGGAGTAATCTATGGCTACACCTTC
-	TRBV5-1	TRBJ1-2	many	CASSAGSTYGYTF	TGCGCCAGCAGCGCCGGCAGCACCTATGGCTACACCTTC
-	TRBV20-1	TRBJ1-1	many	CSARGEPSNTEAFF	TGCAGTGCTAGAGGGGAACCTTCGAACACTGAAGCTTTCTTT
TRBD1	TRBV5-1	TRBJ2-1	many	CASSLIGRGSNEQFF	TGCGCCAGCAGCTTGATAGGCAGGGGGTCGAATGAGCAGTTCTTC
TRBD2	TRBV7-9	TRBJ2-1	-	CASSLEKTSGYNEQFF	TGTGCCAGCAGCTTAGAAAAGACTAGCGGGTACAATGAGCAGTTCTTC
-	TRBV4-3	TRBJ2-3	-	CASSQGPRGSTDTQYF	TGCGCCAGCAGCCAAGGCCCCCGCGGGAGCACAGATACGCAGTATTTT
TRBD1	TRBV7-2	TRBJ2-2	-	CASSLSPGTGYGELFF	TGTGCCAGCAGCCTAAGTCCCGGGACAGGGTACGGGGAGCTGTTTTTT
-	TRBV7-2	TRBJ1-1	few	CASSLAGVRNTEAFF	TGTGCCAGCAGCTTGGCAGGGGTACGGAACACTGAAGCTTTCTTT
TRBD1	TRBV5-1	TRBJ1-1	many	CASSSFDRGNTEAFF	TGCGCCAGCAGCTCGTTTGACAGGGGAAACACTGAAGCTTTCTTT
-	TRBV7-9	TRBJ2-3	many	CASSPPPAGLLTDTQYF	TGTGCCAGCAGCCCGCCCCCAGCGGGTCTTCTCACAGATACGCAGTATTTT
-	TRBV5-1	TRBJ2-1	many	CASSLDPGRSHNEQFF	TGCGCCAGCAGCTTGGATCCGGGGCGCAGTCACAATGAGCAGTTCTTC
-	TRBV12-3/TRBV12-4	TRBJ1-4	many	CASGLAEKLFF	TGTGCCAGCGGCCTAGCTGAAAAACTGTTTTTT
TRBD2	TRBV4-2	TRBJ2-3	many	CASSPKRESTDTQYF	TGTGCCAGCAGCCCGAAGCGGGAGAGCACAGATACGCAGTATTTT
-	TRBV5-1	TRBJ1-1	many	CASSHGTMNTEAFF	TGCGCCAGCAGCCACGGAACGATGAACACTGAAGCTTTCTTT
-	TRBV2	TRBJ1-2	few	CAGRDSGYTF	TGTGCCGGCAGGGATTCTGGCTACACCTTC
-	TRBV18	TRBJ2-7	few	CASSPRQEGEQYF	TGTGCCAGCTCACCACGACAGGAGGGCGAGCAGTACTTC
TRBD1	TRBV7-9	TRBJ2-7	many	CASSYDRALYEQYF	TGTGCCAGCAGCTACGACAGGGCGCTCTACGAGCAGTACTTC
-	TRBV28	TRBJ1-1	many	CASSKGYTEAFF	TGTGCCAGCAGTAAGGGATACACTGAAGCTTTCTTT
TRBD1	TRBV4-3	TRBJ1-1	-	CASSQDFGDRGTSFF	TGCGCCAGCAGCCAAGATTTTGGGGACAGGGGGACGTCTTTCTTT
-	TRBV2	TRBJ2-7	few	CASTIFSYEQYF	TGTGCCAGCACAATCTTCTCCTACGAGCAGTACTTC
-	TRBV2	TRBJ1-5	few	CASSESTQNQPQHF	TGTGCCAGCAGTGAGAGCACACAAAATCAGCCCCAGCATTTT
-	TRBV5-5	TRBJ1-5	many	CASSRWQGGQPQHF	TGTGCCAGCAGCAGGTGGCAGGGAGGGCAGCCCCAGCATTTT